This TCR beta chain was captured by sequencing in a study of shared T cell receptors in the human thymus. Only in-frame clones appear in the TCRdb table, and some are missing; sequencing was by immunoSEQ multiplex PCR. The repertoire consists of approximately 580,000 clones, with around 78% occurring once and the leading ten covering less than 0.015%. The CDR3 sequence is 16 residues long. Per the germline V gene, CDR1 is LGHNA and CDR2 is YSLEER. The V gene end was trimmed by 1 base and the J gene end by 3 bases; junction bases not matched to a gene: 5. The sample also formed part of further work on human thymus T cells. That report adds: The people who donated were healthy Finnish babies having corrective surgery for congenital heart defects. Resections from corrective heart surgery provided thymus tissue. Thymic and blood repertoires appeared to show biased V and J gene usage. Related work found strong thymic repertoire overlap between unrelated individuals.

This sequence originates from a boy under three years old with a congenital heart defect. V is TRBV4-3 and J is TRBJ2-7; TRBD1 matches 11 bases. Sequences were obtained from thymocytes. Here the CDR3 reads CASSQARDRGVYEQYF. The CDR3 DNA reads as TGCGCCAGCAGCCAAGCCCGGGACAGGGGGGTCTACGAGCAGTACTTC.